This entry describes one T cell receptor (beta chain). TCRdb keeps only in-frame clones here, not all; method: immunoSEQ multiplex PCR. Of 200,000 to 300,000 clones detected, more than 80% appear once; the ten largest clones hold roughly 8%. V gave up 11 bases and J gave up 4 bases, with 11 bases separating them. The germline V gene encodes CDR1 MNHEY and CDR2 SVGAGI. This CDR3 contains 11 residues. This sample stems from a study of blood T cell repertoires in COVID-19. This chain links TRBV6-5 with TRBJ1-2; TRBD1 is a possible D gene (5 bases). This TCR came from a woman over 75 with COVID-19, enrolled during active disease. The sequenced sample consisted of peripheral blood. CDR3 amino acids: CASLGGYGYTF. The CDR3 coding sequence is TGTGCCTCCCTCGGGGGCTATGGCTACACCTTC.